What follows are 15 T cell receptor beta chains derived from one specimen sequenced in a study of blood T cell repertoires in COVID-19 (TCRdb year 2020). Receptors were amplified or captured by the immunoSEQ multiplex PCR assay. TCRdb provides this immuneACCESS table in a form limited to in-frame rearrangements. Some clones are lacking; in checked studies, under half of them reflect an unresolved V gene, and why the rest are absent is not known. This sample holds 150,000 to 200,000 clones; 90% to 95% were observed only once. The ten largest clones represent about 4.5% of the sample. Sequences were obtained from peripheral blood. These receptors were taken from a woman aged 45-60 years with acute or convalescent COVID-19.

The chain carries TRBV12-5 and TRBJ2-5, with D possibly matching TRBD1 (6 bases). V shed 1 base and J shed 2 bases, with 8 bases lying between them. The CDR3 length is 14 residues. Germline V gene sequence: CDR1 LGHNT, CDR2 FRNRAP. The CDR3 loop reads CASGLAQGQETQYF. The CDR3, as DNA: TGTGCTAGTGGTTTGGCACAGGGACAAGAGACCCAGTACTTC.

The chain couples TRBV28 to TRBJ1-1; D gene unclear. V lost 7 bases, J lost 7 bases, and 13 bases lay in between. Germline CDR1 reads MDHEN; CDR2 reads SYDVKM. The CDR3 covers 12 residues. The chain's CDR3 is CASIPDFGEAFF. The CDR3, as DNA: TGTGCCAGCATCCCCGATTTCGGTGAAGCTTTCTTT.

The chain joins TRBV13 to TRBJ1-3; no firm D call. This CDR3 spans 15 amino acids. The germline gives CDR1 PRHDT, CDR2 FYEKMQ (reference sequence). V lost 5 bases, J lost 1 base, and 12 bases lay in between. The CDR3 sequence is CASSVSGPSGNTIYF. The CDR3 region has the DNA TGTGCCAGCAGCGTCAGCGGCCCTTCTGGAAACACCATATATTTT.

This sequence joins TRBV7-8 and TRBJ2-5, with unresolved D. Between the trimmed V and J ends, which lost 2 bases and 5 bases, there was a span of 12 bases. Looked up from germline, CDR1 is SGHVS and CDR2 is FQNEAQ. CDR3 size: 14 residues. CDR3 coding DNA: TGTGCCAGCAGCTTAAATGGAGTACGGGAGACCCAGTACTTC. Translated, it gives CASSLNGVRETQYF.

This chain uses TRBV3-1 (or the pseudogene TRBV3-2) with TRBJ2-3, with D perhaps matching TRBD1 (5 bases). Deletions cut 1 base from V and 2 bases from J, with 10 bases between. The CDR3 covers 15 residues. In germline, CDR1 is LGHDT, CDR2 YNNKEL (reference sequence). CDR3 sequence (DNA): TGTGCCAGCAGCCAAGGACAGTTTTCCACAGATACGCAGTATTTT. Translation: CASSQGQFSTDTQYF.

The CDR3 DNA follows: TGTGCCAGCAGTCGAGTTGCGGGCCCCCAGCCCCAGCATTTT. Protein product: CASSRVAGPQPQHF. V usage is TRBV28 and J usage is TRBJ1-5; D gene unclear. Germline CDR1 reads MDHEN; CDR2 reads SYDVKM. Trimming left V 5 bases short and J 7 bases short, with 15 bases between. This CDR3 has 14 amino acids. The entire variable domain, with the rest obtained from reference TRBV28 and TRBJ1-5, is as follows: DVKVTQSSRYLVKRTGEKVFLECVQDMDHENMFWYRQDPGLGLRLIYFSYDVKMKEKGDIPEGYSVSREKKERFSLILESASTNQTSMYLCASSRVAGPQPQHFGDGTRLSIL.

The V call is TRBV4-1, the J call TRBJ1-1, with TRBD1 as a possible D gene (5 bases). CDR1 and CDR2 (germline): MGHRA, YSYEKL. The V end was cut by 4 bases, the J end by 5 bases, with 17 bases between. This CDR3 comprises 15 residues. The CDR3 protein is CASSLFIPAGTEAFF. The CDR3 DNA is TGCGCCAGCAGCCTTTTCATCCCGGCAGGGACTGAAGCTTTCTTT.

The CDR3 DNA reads as TGTGCCAGCAGCCTACAGGTACTCGGCGATGGCTACACCTTC. This gives the protein CASSLQVLGDGYTF. The J gene is TRBJ1-2, the V gene TRBV28; perhaps TRBD1 as D (5 bases). CDR3 length equals 14 residues. Trimming removed 6 bases at V and 6 bases at J, with 17 bases between. CDR1 is MDHEN and CDR2 is SYDVKM in the germline V gene.

V is TRBV7-2 and J is TRBJ2-5, with 8 bases matching TRBD1. Germline values: CDR1 SGHTA, CDR2 FQGNSA. This CDR3 region has 17 residues. J gave up 4 bases and V 2 bases, and 12 bases lay outside the gene matches. The DNA for the CDR3 is TGTGCCAGCAGCTTAAAATTGAGGACAGGGTCACGAGAGACCCAGTACTTC. Its translation is CASSLKLRTGSRETQYF.

The chain is built from TRBV5-6 and TRBJ1-1, with D hard to call. V was pared by 0 bases and J by 3 bases, with 15 bases between. This CDR3 is 16 amino acids long. From germline, CDR1 is SGHDT and CDR2 YYEEEE. The CDR3 DNA is TGTGCCAGCAGCTTGGACGGGTTTAATATCGACACTGAAGCTTTCTTT. Protein: CASSLDGFNIDTEAFF. The full variable domain, its missing parts supplied by reference TRBV5-6 and TRBJ1-1, is DAGVTQSPTHLIKTRGQQVTLRCSPKSGHDTVSWYQQALGQGPQFIFQYYEEEERQRGNFPDRFSGHQFPNYSSELNVNALLLGDSALYLCASSLDGFNIDTEAFFGQGTRLTVV.

V usage is TRBV7-2 and J usage is TRBJ1-1; 10 bases match TRBD1. The CDR3 length is 14 residues. Germline CDR1 and CDR2: SGHTA and FQGNSA. The V segment lost 5 bases and the J segment 4 bases; nucleotides outside the gene matches: 4. For the CDR3, the DNA is TGTGCCAGCAGCCGCGGACAGGGGGGCACTGAAGCTTTCTTT. Its translation is CASSRGQGGTEAFF.

The chain is built from TRBV3-1 (or the pseudogene TRBV3-2) and TRBJ1-3; possible D gene TRBD1, 5 bases. The germline V and J ends were trimmed by 2 bases and 0 bases, with 11 bases remaining between them. CDR1 is LGHDT, CDR2 YNNKEL, per germline (reference sequence). CDR3 length: 16 residues. The CDR3 reads CASSQKGHVSGNTIYF. The CDR3 region has the DNA TGTGCCAGCAGCCAAAAAGGACATGTCTCTGGAAACACCATATATTTT.

The V call is TRBV11-2, the J call TRBJ1-5; TRBD1 is a possible D gene (6 bases). CDR3 size: 15 residues. The V gene's germline CDR1 is SGHAT and CDR2 FQNNGV. Trimming shortened V by 5 bases and J by 6 bases, and 17 bases separated the two germline ends. Here the CDR3 DNA reads TGTGCCAGCAGCCCGGGCAGGGGAAAGGGTCAGCCCCAGCATTTT. This gives the protein CASSPGRGKGQPQHF.

The table lists this clone with a count of one. The V gene is TRBV19, the J gene TRBJ1-4, with 9 bases aligning to TRBD1. This CDR3 has 15 amino acids. CDR1 and CDR2 (germline): LNHDA, SQIVND (reference sequence). V was pared by 5 bases and J by 6 bases, with 7 bases of the junction left unmatched. DNA for the CDR3: TGTGCCAGTAGTTCCGGGACAGGGAAGGATGAAAAACTGTTTTTT. It translates to CASSSGTGKDEKLFF.

This sequence joins TRBV9 and TRBJ1-2, with D perhaps TRBD1 (5 bases). Germline lookup yields CDR1 SGDLS and CDR2 YYNGEE. The V end was cut by 0 bases, the J end by 0 bases, with 6 bases between. This CDR3 region has 14 residues. CDR3 region: CASSVGQSNYGYTF. CDR3 bases: TGTGCCAGCAGCGTAGGACAGTCTAACTATGGCTACACCTTC.